Listed here are 17 T cell receptor beta chains from one sample, sequenced in a study of T-cell reconstitution after alpha-beta-depleted transplantation in children. Preparing the TCRbeta library involved the use of unique molecular identifiers. MiXCR, run by TCRdb on the PCR reads, gives a single entry per CDR3 protein. The profile shows over 200,000 distinct CDR3 sequences, roughly 8.3% of them singletons. This specimen consisted of PBMCs, mostly from graft donor cells, obtained 360 days after TCRalphabeta/CD19-depleted stem cell transplant. The receptors originated from a male patient under 10 years old who had a stem cell transplant for acute myeloid leukemia, so the T cells may come from the graft donor.

CDR3 sequence: CASTSGREETQYF. Written as DNA, the CDR3 is TGTGCCAGCACTAGCGGGAGGGAAGAGACCCAGTACTTC. The rearrangement links TRBV10-3 to TRBJ2-5, with 13 positions matching TRBD2. CDR1 ENHRY and CDR2 SYGVKD come from the germline V gene. The CDR3 covers 13 residues. V was clipped by 10 bases and J by 3 bases; unmatched bases: 2.

This rearrangement joins TRBV12-5 to TRBJ2-5; 12 bases fit TRBD2. The V gene end was trimmed by 0 bases and the J gene end by 6 bases; junction bases not matched to a gene: 26. This CDR3 spans 23 amino acids. CDR1 is LGHNT, CDR2 FRNRAP, per germline. DNA of the CDR3: TGTGCTAGTGGTTTGGTACAACTGGGGTTGGCTAGCGGGAGGGCCGTCTCTCATAAGACCCAGTACTTC. Its translation: CASGLVQLGLASGRAVSHKTQYF.

The chain combines TRBV6-5 with TRBJ2-4; D gene unclear. Germline loops: CDR1 MNHEY, CDR2 SVGAGI. This CDR3 has 14 residues. Trimming stripped 2 bases from V and 2 bases from J, with 7 bases between. The CDR3, as DNA: TGTGCCAGCAGTTACCTCGGGTCCAAAAACATTCAGTACTTC. Protein product: CASSYLGSKNIQYF.

The table lists this clonotype with many counts. The rearrangement links TRBV10-3 to TRBJ2-1; 8 bases line up with TRBD1. There are 15 residues in the CDR3. Germline lookup yields CDR1 ENHRY and CDR2 SYGVKD. V lost 6 bases to trimming and J lost 6 bases; unmatched junction nucleotides: 10. The CDR3 DNA reads TGTGCCATCAGGCCGGGGACAGGCGAAGTCAATGAGCAGTTCTTC. This sequence encodes CAIRPGTGEVNEQFF.

This clonotype has only a few counts. The chain couples TRBV6-5 to TRBJ2-5; D is unresolved. Per germline, CDR1 MNHEY and CDR2 SVGAGI. The CDR3 covers 15 residues. Trimming removed 0 bases from V and 2 bases from J, with 10 bases in between. For the CDR3, the DNA is TGTGCCAGCAGTTACTCGAAGAGGAGACAAGAGACCCAGTACTTC. It yields the protein CASSYSKRRQETQYF.

Ten or more counts support this clonotype. The genes are TRBV7-8 and TRBJ2-3, with unresolved D. V dropped 5 bases and J dropped 9 bases, with 12 bases sitting between them. The CDR3 runs to 12 residues. Germline lookup yields CDR1 SGHVS and CDR2 FQNEAQ. For the CDR3, the DNA is TGTGCCAGCAGCCCTTACCAAAACACGCAGTATTTT. Encoded protein: CASSPYQNTQYF.

This clonotype has at least ten counts. This sequence joins TRBV11-2 and TRBJ2-6, with D unresolved. This CDR3 spans 16 amino acids. In germline, CDR1 is SGHAT, CDR2 FQNNGV. The V end lost 5 bases, the J end lost 1 base, and 12 bases lay between the germline ends. The CDR3 spells CASSPHGFSGANVLTF. In DNA form, the CDR3 reads TGTGCCAGCAGCCCCCATGGGTTTTCTGGGGCCAACGTCCTGACTTTC.

This clonotype showed up just a few times. The chain is built from TRBV29-1 and TRBJ2-1; D not resolved. Germline CDR1 is SQVTM and CDR2 is ANQGSEA. V was clipped by 4 bases and J by 3 bases, with 13 bases between them. CDR3 length equals 14 residues. The CDR3 here is CSVVGLTNYNEQFF. DNA of the CDR3: TGCAGCGTTGTCGGGTTAACGAACTACAATGAGCAGTTCTTC.

CDR3 loop: CASSLDWYEQYF. In nucleotides, the CDR3 is TGTGCCAGCAGTTTAGACTGGTACGAGCAGTACTTC. The V call is TRBV12-3 or TRBV12-4, the J call TRBJ2-7; D gene ambiguous. This CDR3 is 12 amino acids long. Between the trimmed V and J ends, which lost 1 base and 4 bases, there was a span of 5 bases.

The sample holds many counts of this clonotype. The chain uses TRBV20-1 and TRBJ2-1, with TRBD2 matching 11 bases. Germline CDR1 reads DFQATT; CDR2 reads SNEGSKA (reference sequence). V was pared by 6 bases and J by 2 bases, with 3 bases of the junction left unmatched. This CDR3 comprises 14 residues. The CDR3 reads CSADSGRAYNEQFF. CDR3 nucleotides: TGCAGTGCCGATAGCGGGAGGGCCTACAATGAGCAGTTCTTC.

This clonotype showed up many times. This chain joins TRBV20-1 and TRBJ2-1; TRBD1 matches at 12 bases. The CDR3 length is 13 residues. V shed 6 bases, J shed 4 bases, and the junction held 1 base outside the gene matches. Germline CDR1 DFQATT, CDR2 SNEGSKA (reference sequence). The CDR3 coding sequence is TGCAGTGCGGGACAGGGGGCTTACAATGAGCAGTTCTTC. Translation: CSAGQGAYNEQFF.

This clonotype was picked up many times. The chain has TRBV7-2 and TRBJ2-1; TRBD2 aligns across 9 bases. Germline CDR1 reads SGHTA; CDR2 reads FQGNSA. The ends lost 1 base at V and 8 bases at J; junction bases unmatched: 0. This CDR3 has 13 residues. This CDR3 reads CASSLGTSDEQFF. CDR3 sequence (DNA): TGTGCCAGCAGCTTAGGGACTAGCGATGAGCAGTTCTTC.

This clonotype was detected only a few times. The chain couples TRBV18 to TRBJ2-7; 8 nucleotides align to TRBD1. The CDR3 loop spans 16 amino acids. Germline CDR1 and CDR2: KGHSH and LQKENI. V lost 1 base, J lost 4 bases, and 9 bases stayed unmatched. The CDR3 loop is CASSPLSGDRTYEQYF. DNA for the CDR3: TGTGCCAGCTCACCACTGTCGGGGGACAGGACTTACGAGCAGTACTTC.

In its sample, this clonotype was seen many times. The chain uses TRBV20-1 and TRBJ2-1; D unclear. The CDR3 length is 12 residues. Germline V gene lookup returns CDR1 DFQATT and CDR2 SNEGSKA (reference sequence). The V end was cut by 1 base, the J end by 6 bases, with 7 bases between. The CDR3 loop reads CSARGQVNEQFF. For the CDR3, the DNA is TGCAGTGCTAGAGGCCAGGTCAATGAGCAGTTCTTC.

This clonotype occurred a few times. The rearrangement uses TRBV7-6 and TRBJ2-1; D possibly corresponds to TRBD1 (6 bases). The CDR3 length is 16 residues. Looked up from germline, CDR1 is SGHVS and CDR2 is FNYEAQ. With 1 base removed from V and 1 base from J, the gap between germline ends came to 11 bases. CDR3: CASSLEGERSYNEQFF. The CDR3 DNA is TGTGCCAGCAGCTTAGAGGGGGAACGGTCCTACAATGAGCAGTTCTTC. The entire variable domain, with the rest obtained from reference TRBV7-6 and TRBJ2-1, is as follows: GAGVSQSPRYKVTKRGQDVALRCDPISGHVSLYWYRQALGQGPEFLTYFNYEAQQDKSGLPNDRFSAERPEGSISTLTIQRTEQRDSAMYRCASSLEGERSYNEQFFGPGTRLTVL.

This chain connects TRBV29-1 to TRBJ1-1; D perhaps matches TRBD1 (6 bases). Germline assignment: CDR1 SQVTM and CDR2 ANQGSEA. Trimming removed 1 base from V and 1 base from J, with 13 bases in between. The CDR3 sequence is 15 residues long. CDR3 DNA: TGCAGCGTTGAAGGTACAGGGAAAGCGAACACTGAAGCTTTCTTT. Its translation: CSVEGTGKANTEAFF.

The chain joins TRBV3-1 to TRBJ1-1; 8 bases line up with TRBD1. Per the germline V gene, CDR1 is LGHDT and CDR2 is YNNKEL (reference sequence). This CDR3 is 18 amino acids long. Trimming removed 4 bases from V and 4 bases from J; junction bases left unmatched: 17. CDR3 amino acids: CASSRIRPTGGTSTEAFF. DNA for the CDR3: TGTGCCAGCAGCCGGATCAGACCCACAGGGGGTACGAGCACTGAAGCTTTCTTT. The full variable domain, in which reference TRBV3-1 and TRBJ1-1 provide the parts outside the CDR3, is DTAVSQTPKYLVTQMGNDKSIKCEQNLGHDTMYWYKQDSKKFLKIMFSYNNKELIINETVPNRFSPKSPDKAHLNLHINSLELGDSAVYFCASSRIRPTGGTSTEAFFGQGTRLTVV.